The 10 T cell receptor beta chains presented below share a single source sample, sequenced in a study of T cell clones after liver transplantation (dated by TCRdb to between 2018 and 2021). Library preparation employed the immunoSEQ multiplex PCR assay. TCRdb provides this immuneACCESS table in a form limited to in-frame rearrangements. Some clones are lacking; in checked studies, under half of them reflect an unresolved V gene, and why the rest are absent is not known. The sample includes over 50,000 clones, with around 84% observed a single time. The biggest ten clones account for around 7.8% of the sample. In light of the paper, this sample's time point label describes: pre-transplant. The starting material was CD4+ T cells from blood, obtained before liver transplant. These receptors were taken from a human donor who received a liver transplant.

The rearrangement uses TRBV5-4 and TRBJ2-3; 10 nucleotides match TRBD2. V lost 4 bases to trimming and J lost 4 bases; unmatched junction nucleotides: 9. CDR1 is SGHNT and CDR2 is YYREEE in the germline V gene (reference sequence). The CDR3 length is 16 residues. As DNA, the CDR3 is TGTGCCAGCAGCCTGCGACTGAGCGGGGGGGCAGATACGCAGTATTTT. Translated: CASSLRLSGGADTQYF. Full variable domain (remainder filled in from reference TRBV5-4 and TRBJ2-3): ETGVTQSPTHLIKTRGQQVTLRCSSQSGHNTVSWYQQALGQGPQFIFQYYREEENGRGNFPPRFSGLQFPNYSSELNVNALELDDSALYLCASSLRLSGGADTQYFGPGTRLTVL.

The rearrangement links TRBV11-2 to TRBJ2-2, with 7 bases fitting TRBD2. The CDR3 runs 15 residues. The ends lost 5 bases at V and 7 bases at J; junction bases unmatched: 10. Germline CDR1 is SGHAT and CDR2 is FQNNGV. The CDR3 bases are TGTGCCAGCAGCCGGGGGGACTCAGTCGGCGGGGAGCTGTTTTTT. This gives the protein CASSRGDSVGGELFF.

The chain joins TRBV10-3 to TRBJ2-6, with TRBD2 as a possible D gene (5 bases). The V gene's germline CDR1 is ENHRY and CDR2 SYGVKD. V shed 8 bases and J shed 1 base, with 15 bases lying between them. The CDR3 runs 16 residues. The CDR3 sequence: CAISGGGSSGANVLTF. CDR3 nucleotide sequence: TGTGCCATCTCTGGCGGAGGTTCTTCTGGGGCCAACGTCCTGACTTTC.

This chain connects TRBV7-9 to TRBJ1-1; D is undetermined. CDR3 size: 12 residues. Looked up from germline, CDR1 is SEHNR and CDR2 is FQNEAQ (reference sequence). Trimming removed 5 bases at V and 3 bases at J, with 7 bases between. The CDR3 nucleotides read TGTGCCAGCAGCGTAAAGGACACTGAAGCTTTCTTT. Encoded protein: CASSVKDTEAFF.

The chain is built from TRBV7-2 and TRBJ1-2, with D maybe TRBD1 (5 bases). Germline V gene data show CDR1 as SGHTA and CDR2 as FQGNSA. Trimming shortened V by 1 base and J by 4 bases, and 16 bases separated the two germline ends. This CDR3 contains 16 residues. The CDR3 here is CASSLVGGREGYGYTF. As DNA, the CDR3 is TGTGCCAGCAGCTTAGTTGGAGGCAGGGAGGGCTATGGCTACACCTTC.

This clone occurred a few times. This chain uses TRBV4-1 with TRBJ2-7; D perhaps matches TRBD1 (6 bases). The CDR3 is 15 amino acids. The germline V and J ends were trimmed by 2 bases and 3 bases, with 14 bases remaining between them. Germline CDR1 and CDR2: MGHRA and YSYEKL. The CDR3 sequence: CASSQTTGQNYEQYF. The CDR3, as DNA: TGCGCCAGCAGCCAAACGACAGGTCAGAACTACGAGCAGTACTTC.

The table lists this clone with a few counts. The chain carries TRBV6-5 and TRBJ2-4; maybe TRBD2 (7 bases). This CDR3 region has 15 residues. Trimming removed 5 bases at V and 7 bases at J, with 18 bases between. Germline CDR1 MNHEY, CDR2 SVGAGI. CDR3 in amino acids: CASSPTQGRGNIQYF. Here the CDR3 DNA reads TGTGCCAGCAGTCCTACTCAGGGGAGGGGGAACATTCAGTACTTC.

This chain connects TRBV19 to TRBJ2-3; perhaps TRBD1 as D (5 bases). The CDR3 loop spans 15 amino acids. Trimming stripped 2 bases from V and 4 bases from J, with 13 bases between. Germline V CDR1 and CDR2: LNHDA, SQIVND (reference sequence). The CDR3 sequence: CASSIQGDGADTQYF. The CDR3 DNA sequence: TGTGCCAGTAGTATACAAGGGGATGGGGCAGATACGCAGTATTTT.

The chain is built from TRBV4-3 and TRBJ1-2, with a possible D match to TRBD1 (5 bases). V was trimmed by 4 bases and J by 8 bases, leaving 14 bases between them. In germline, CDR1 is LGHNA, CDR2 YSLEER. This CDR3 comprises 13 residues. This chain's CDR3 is CASSPGGPSGYTF. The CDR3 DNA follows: TGCGCCAGCAGCCCCGGGGGTCCCTCGGGCTACACCTTC.

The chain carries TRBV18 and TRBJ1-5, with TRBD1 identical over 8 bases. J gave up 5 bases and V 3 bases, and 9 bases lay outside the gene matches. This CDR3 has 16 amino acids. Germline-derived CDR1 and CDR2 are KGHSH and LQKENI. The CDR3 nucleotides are TGTGCCAGCTCACCCTTTACCAGGGGGCAATATCAGCCCCAGCATTTT. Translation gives CASSPFTRGQYQPQHF.